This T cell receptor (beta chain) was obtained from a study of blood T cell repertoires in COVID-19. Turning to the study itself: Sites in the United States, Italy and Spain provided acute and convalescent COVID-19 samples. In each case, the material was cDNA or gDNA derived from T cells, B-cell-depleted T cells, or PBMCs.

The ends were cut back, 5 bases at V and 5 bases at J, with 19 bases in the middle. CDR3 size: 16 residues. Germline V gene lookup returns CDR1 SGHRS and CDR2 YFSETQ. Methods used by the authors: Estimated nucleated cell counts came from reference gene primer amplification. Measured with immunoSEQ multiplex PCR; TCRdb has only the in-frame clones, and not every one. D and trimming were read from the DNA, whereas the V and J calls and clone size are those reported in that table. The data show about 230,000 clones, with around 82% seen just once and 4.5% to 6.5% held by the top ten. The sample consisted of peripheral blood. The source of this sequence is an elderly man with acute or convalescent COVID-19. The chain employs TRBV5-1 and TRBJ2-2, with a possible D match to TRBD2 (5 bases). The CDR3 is CASRHTTRSRTGELFF. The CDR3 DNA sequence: TGCGCCAGCAGACATACAACTAGGAGTCGGACCGGGGAGCTGTTTTTT.